The 5 T cell receptor beta chains below all came from one sample that was sequenced in a study of T-cell reconstitution after alpha-beta-depleted transplantation in children. Preparation of the TCRbeta library used unique molecular identifiers. TCRdb itself ran the PCR reads through MiXCR, one entry per CDR3 protein. The sample shows 200,000 to 250,000 distinct CDR3 sequences, approximately 10% of them seen only once. Sequences were derived from PBMCs, sampled before TCRalphabeta/CD19-depleted stem cell transplant. These receptors originate from a child under two years old with acute myeloid leukemia, due to receive a stem cell transplant.

Many counts were recorded for this clonotype. The V call is TRBV20-1, the J call TRBJ2-1; 13 bases line up with TRBD2. The CDR3 has 15 residues. With 5 bases clipped from V and 9 bases from J, the junction kept 10 bases outside the gene matches. Germline V lookup: CDR1 DFQATT, CDR2 SNEGSKA (reference sequence). CDR3 sequence (DNA): TGCAGTGCTCCCCTCCGGACTAGCGGGAGCGGTGAGCAGTTCTTC. It codes for CSAPLRTSGSGEQFF.

There are many counts of this clonotype. This sequence joins TRBV7-2 and TRBJ2-7, with D possibly TRBD2 on 6 matching bases. Per germline, CDR1 SGHTA and CDR2 FQGNSA. The CDR3 is made up of 14 amino acids. Trimming removed 1 base at V and 6 bases at J, with 13 bases between. CDR3 in amino acids: CASSLGGGEREQYF. The CDR3 DNA is TGTGCCAGCAGCTTAGGAGGAGGGGAACGCGAGCAGTACTTC. The variable domain in full, completed from reference TRBV7-2 and TRBJ2-7, reads GAGVSQSPSNKVTEKGKDVELRCDPISGHTALYWYRQSLGQGLEFLIYFQGNSAPDKSGLPSDRFSAERTGGSVSTLTIQRTQQEDSAVYLCASSLGGGEREQYFGPGTRLTVT.

J is TRBJ2-7 and V is TRBV20-1, with 10 bases matching TRBD1. Germline CDR1 DFQATT, CDR2 SNEGSKA (reference sequence). The junction had 8 bases not matched to a gene; V was cut back by 2 bases and J by 10 bases. This CDR3 region has 13 residues. The CDR3 loop is CSARIGTGVEQYF. Written as DNA, the CDR3 is TGCAGTGCTAGAATTGGGACAGGGGTGGAACAGTACTTC.

For this clonotype: A much larger clone differs from this one at a single base, so this may be a read error. Without the conserved terminal phenylalanine or tryptophan, this CDR3 likely stems from a read error. The rearrangement uses TRBV28 and TRBJ2-7, with no clear D. The V end was cut by 6 bases, the J end by 1 base, with 13 bases between. The V gene's germline CDR1 is MDHEN and CDR2 SYDVKM. CDR3 length: 14 residues. The CDR3 DNA sequence: TGTGCCAGCAGACAACTTGGTGGATCCTACGAGCAGTACCTC. It is translated as CASRQLGGSYEQYL.

V gene TRBV20-1 combines with J gene TRBJ2-1; TRBD2 matches 7 bases. This CDR3 region has 17 residues. V lost 5 bases, J lost 1 base, and 14 bases stayed unmatched. CDR1 DFQATT and CDR2 SNEGSKA come from the germline V gene (reference sequence). CDR3 amino acids: CSAPRIEGRVSYNEQFF. The DNA of the CDR3 is TGCAGTGCTCCTCGAATAGAGGGGAGGGTGTCCTACAATGAGCAGTTCTTC.